The present TCR beta chain was sequenced within a study of T cell changes during pregnancy in multiple sclerosis. The method was immunoSEQ multiplex PCR; TCRdb's version includes in-frame clones alone and lacks a portion of them. The sample contains under 50,000 clones, 92% of which appear only once. The germline gives CDR1 SNHLY, CDR2 FYNNEI. The ends lost 1 base at V and 10 bases at J; junction bases unmatched: 10. This CDR3 contains 16 residues. This TCR derives from a female donor with multiple sclerosis, enrolled in a pregnancy study. Sequenced material: CD4+ T cells from peripheral blood mononuclear cells, taken in the first trimester of pregnancy. This sequence joins TRBV2 and TRBJ1-5; 10 bases match TRBD1. For the CDR3, the DNA is TGTGCCAGCAGTGAAGGGGGACAGGGGCTCTACGGCCCCCAGCATTTT. Protein sequence: CASSEGGQGLYGPQHF.